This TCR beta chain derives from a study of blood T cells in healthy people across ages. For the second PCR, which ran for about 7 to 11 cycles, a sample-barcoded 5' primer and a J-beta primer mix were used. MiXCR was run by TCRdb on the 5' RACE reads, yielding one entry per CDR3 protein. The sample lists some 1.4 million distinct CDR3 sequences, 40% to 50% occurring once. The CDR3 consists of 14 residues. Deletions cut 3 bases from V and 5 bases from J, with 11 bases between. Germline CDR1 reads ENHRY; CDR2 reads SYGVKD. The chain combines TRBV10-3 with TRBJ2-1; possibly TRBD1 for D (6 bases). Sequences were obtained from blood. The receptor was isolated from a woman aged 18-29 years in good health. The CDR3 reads CAISDLGTNNEQFF. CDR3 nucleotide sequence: TGTGCCATCAGTGACCTCGGGACAAACAATGAGCAGTTCTTC.